Listed below are T cell receptor beta chains from one sample, sequenced in a study of T cells in Graves' hyperthyroidism and ophthalmopathy. TCRdb itself ran the multiplex PCR reads through MiXCR, one entry per CDR3 protein. The table has almost 600,000 distinct CDR3 sequences, approximately 15% seen once; the top ten hold less than 6%. Sequenced material: blood. The receptor set was obtained from a woman aged 25-40 years with Graves' hyperthyroidism that later progressed to Graves' ophthalmopathy. Both conserved end residues are part of each CDR3. A D gene is named only where the DNA matches it firmly. The size of a clone is reported for some rows only, either as once, few or many, or as a class for expanded clones.

>TRBJ2-1|few|TRBV5-4|.
CASSDGTFSYNEQFF
TGTGCCAGCAGCGACGGGACTTTCTCCTACAATGAGCAGTTCTTC
>TRBJ2-7|many|TRBV6-5|TRBD1
CASSYRDRALYEQYF
TGTGCCAGCAGTTACCGAGACAGGGCGCTATACGAGCAGTACTTC
>TRBJ2-3|many|TRBV3-1|.
CASSRSGDTQYF
TGTGCCAGCAGCCGATCTGGGGATACGCAGTATTTT
>TRBJ1-1|many|TRBV2|.
CASSDPYGAGPFF
TGTGCCAGCAGTGACCCATACGGGGCAGGGCCTTTCTTT
>TRBJ2-1|many|TRBV12-5|.
CASGLVRGQYNEQFF
TGTGCTAGTGGTTTGGTACGTGGACAGTACAATGAGCAGTTCTTC
>TRBJ2-7|many|TRBV28|.
CASIPADAAYEQYF
TGTGCCAGCATCCCGGCCGACGCCGCCTACGAGCAGTACTTC
>TRBJ2-2|many|TRBV7-6|TRBD2
CASSLRTSGSTGELFF
TGTGCCAGCAGCCTCCGGACTAGCGGGAGCACCGGGGAGCTGTTTTTT
>TRBJ1-5|.|TRBV19|TRBD1
CASRSTGGGNQPQHF
TGTGCCAGTAGAAGTACAGGGGGAGGCAATCAGCCCCAGCATTTT
>TRBJ1-1|few|TRBV6-2/TRBV6-3|.
CASSSQTNIEAFF
TGTGCCAGCAGTTCACAGACGAACATTGAAGCTTTCTTT
>TRBJ1-5|few|TRBV5-8|.
CASSLVGVERDQPQHF
TGTGCCAGCAGCTTGGTAGGGGTCGAAAGGGATCAGCCCCAGCATTTT
>TRBJ2-1|few|TRBV12-3/TRBV12-4|.
CASSTSQTGYNEQFF
TGTGCCAGCAGCACTTCTCAGACGGGATACAATGAGCAGTTCTTC
>TRBJ1-1|many|TRBV7-3|.
CASSLNPYHNTEAFF
TGTGCCAGCAGCTTAAATCCATACCATAACACTGAAGCTTTCTTT
>TRBJ2-3|many|TRBV9|TRBD2
CASSGNSGSGLDTQYF
TGTGCCAGCAGCGGAAATAGCGGGAGCGGTCTCGATACGCAGTATTTT
>TRBJ1-2|many|TRBV29-1|.
CSGATDHYGYTF
TGCAGCGGGGCGACAGACCACTATGGCTACACCTTC
>TRBJ1-2|many|TRBV9|.
CASSASSLGKDGYTF
TGTGCCAGCAGCGCCTCCTCGTTAGGGAAAGATGGCTACACCTTC
>TRBJ1-2|.|TRBV2|TRBD1
CASNPPVGDRGRSGYTF
TGTGCCAGCAACCCCCCGGTCGGGGACAGGGGGCGTAGTGGCTACACCTTC
>TRBJ2-2|.|TRBV7-3|TRBD2
CASSLYLGASGANTGELFF
TGTGCCAGCAGCTTATATTTGGGAGCTAGCGGGGCGAACACCGGGGAGCTGTTTTTT
>TRBJ2-7|many|TRBV5-4|.
CASSFPSALEQYF
TGTGCCAGCAGCTTCCCCTCGGCCCTAGAGCAGTACTTC
>TRBJ1-5|many|TRBV7-8|TRBD1
CASSPFYPGQGQHF
TGTGCCAGCAGCCCATTTTATCCGGGACAGGGTCAGCATTTT
>TRBJ1-5|many|TRBV10-3|.
CAIKRDLFSNQPQHF
TGTGCCATCAAAAGGGACCTTTTTAGCAATCAGCCCCAGCATTTT
>TRBJ1-5|many|TRBV6-1|.
CASSPRGGFSNQPQHF
TGTGCCAGCAGTCCCCGAGGAGGTTTTAGCAATCAGCCCCAGCATTTT
>TRBJ2-1|many|TRBV10-3|TRBD1
CATGLDRGNNEQFF
TGTGCCACCGGACTGGACAGGGGGAACAATGAGCAGTTCTTC
>TRBJ2-2|many|TRBV12-3/TRBV12-4|.
CASQLTGELFF
TGTGCCAGCCAACTGACCGGGGAGCTGTTTTTT
>TRBJ1-3|many|TRBV30|.
CAWSESTGNTIYF
TGTGCCTGGAGCGAATCGACTGGAAACACCATATATTTT
>TRBJ1-2|many|TRBV27|TRBD1
CASRGQGDGYTF
TGTGCCAGCAGGGGACAGGGGGATGGCTACACCTTC
>TRBJ2-3|many|TRBV5-4|.
CASTDYSRTDTQYF
TGTGCCAGCACCGACTATTCACGGACAGATACGCAGTATTTT
>TRBJ1-3|few|TRBV6-5|.
CASSYSTGAGGNTIYF
TGTGCCAGCAGTTACTCAACGGGGGCGGGAGGAAACACCATATATTTT